The 15 T cell receptor beta chains below were found in one sample sequenced in a study of shared clonotypes between healthy human individuals. Measured with immunoSEQ multiplex PCR; TCRdb has only the in-frame clones, and not every one. Found here are under 2,500,000 clones, more than 90% of them singletons; the top ten hold over 0.1%. What was sequenced was naive CD4+ T cells sorted from blood. Sample subset: CD45RA+ positively selected. These receptor sequences come from a man aged 18 to 29 in good health.

This chain joins TRBV9 and TRBJ1-3; D may be TRBD1 (6 bases). This CDR3 has 16 amino acids. Trimming left V 3 bases short and J 1 base short, with 14 bases between. Germline lookup yields CDR1 SGDLS and CDR2 YYNGEE. The CDR3, as DNA: TGTGCCAGCAGCGCTCAGACAGGCCTTTCTGGAAACACCATATATTTT. It translates to CASSAQTGLSGNTIYF.

The chain combines TRBV6-1 with TRBJ2-3; no definite D call. Trimming pared 2 bases from V and 11 bases from J, leaving 11 bases between. This CDR3 has 12 residues. Germline values: CDR1 MNHNS, CDR2 SASEGT. DNA of the CDR3: TGTGCCAGCAGTGAACTTTTGGAGAAGCAGTATTTT. It translates to CASSELLEKQYF.

The chain has TRBV6-5 and TRBJ1-2; 7 bases fit TRBD1. CDR1 is MNHEY and CDR2 is SVGAGI in the germline V gene. The ends lost 2 bases at V and 8 bases at J; junction bases unmatched: 5. This CDR3 has 13 residues. In DNA, the CDR3 is TGTGCCAGCAGTTACCCTACAGGGGAAGGCTACACCTTC. This gives the protein CASSYPTGEGYTF.

The chain has TRBV29-1 and TRBJ1-3; D not certain. The germline CDR1 and CDR2 sequences are SQVTM and ANQGSEA. This CDR3 contains 12 residues. The CDR3 here is CPSSGPGDTIYF. In DNA, the CDR3 is TGCCCCTCTTCTGGGCCCGGGGACACCATATATTTT.

The chain links TRBV6-1 to TRBJ1-2; perhaps TRBD1 as D (5 bases). Germline CDR1 and CDR2: MNHNS and SASEGT. V lost 6 bases and J lost 5, with 19 bases in between. CDR3 length equals 15 residues. CDR3: CASSDRQRGQYGYTF. DNA of the CDR3: TGTGCCAGCAGCGACCGACAGCGAGGGCAATATGGCTACACCTTC.

This chain links TRBV19 with TRBJ1-6; D is uncertain. Trimming took 2 bases from V and 7 from J, leaving 9 bases between them. The CDR3 sequence is 14 residues long. Germline values: CDR1 LNHDA, CDR2 SQIVND (reference sequence). Written as DNA, the CDR3 is TGTGCCAGTAGTATACCCGTACTCAATTCACCCCTCCACTTT. Encoded protein: CASSIPVLNSPLHF.

The chain is built from TRBV12-5 and TRBJ2-1, with D possibly TRBD2 on 6 matching bases. The CDR3 spans 15 residues. V was trimmed by 6 bases and J by 8 bases, leaving 20 bases between them. The germline V gene encodes CDR1 LGHNT and CDR2 FRNRAP. CDR3 nucleotides: TGTGCTAGTGGAAGGGCGGGACCGGCCTCCGATGAGCAGTTCTTC. This codes for CASGRAGPASDEQFF.

The V and J genes are TRBV18 and TRBJ1-5, with 7 bases identical to TRBD1. The germline CDR1 and CDR2 sequences are KGHSH and LQKENI. J was trimmed by 5 bases and V by 3 bases; bases with no gene match: 7. This CDR3 is 15 amino acids long. CDR3 amino acids: CASSPGTESYQPQHF. CDR3 bases: TGTGCCAGCTCACCGGGGACAGAGTCCTATCAGCCCCAGCATTTT.

J is TRBJ2-7 and V is TRBV7-8; TRBD1 agrees at 9 bases. CDR1 SGHVS and CDR2 FQNEAQ come from the germline V gene. The CDR3 consists of 14 residues. V lost 5 bases and J lost 3; bases outside the gene matches: 5. In DNA, the CDR3 is TGTGCCAGCAGCCTGACAGGGGGAATCTACGAGCAGTACTTC. Protein: CASSLTGGIYEQYF.

The chain joins TRBV6-1 to TRBJ1-2, with D tentatively TRBD1 (5 bases). Germline V CDR1 and CDR2: MNHNS, SASEGT. The CDR3 spans 14 residues. V was trimmed by 2 bases and J by 7 bases, leaving 14 bases between them. The CDR3 loop is CASSERGPASGYTF. For the CDR3, the DNA is TGTGCCAGCAGTGAAAGGGGACCGGCTTCTGGCTACACCTTC.

A word on this clone: Other DNA sequences in this sample translate to the same CDR3. The chain couples TRBV5-1 to TRBJ2-5, with TRBD1 matching 7 bases. V shed 4 bases, J shed 1 base, and the junction held 4 bases outside the gene matches. The CDR3 runs 14 residues. Germline V gene data show CDR1 as SGHRS and CDR2 as YFSETQ. The CDR3 coding sequence is TGCGCCAGCAGCCCGGGACAGCGCCAAGAGACCCAGTACTTC. Translated: CASSPGQRQETQYF.

The chain recombines TRBV7-2 with TRBJ2-2, with 8 bases that match TRBD2. Trimming cost V 6 bases and J 4 bases; bases outside gene matches: 10. CDR3 length equals 16 residues. Germline V lookup: CDR1 SGHTA, CDR2 FQGNSA. CDR3 loop: CASRRAGVGSTGELFF. The CDR3 nucleotides read TGTGCCAGCAGGAGAGCGGGAGTCGGTAGCACCGGGGAGCTGTTTTTT.

This CDR3 reads CASSGGQAQIYEQYF. The DNA of the CDR3 is TGTGCCAGCAGCGGTGGACAGGCCCAGATATACGAGCAGTACTTC. The chain employs TRBV7-2 and TRBJ2-7, with 7 positions matching TRBD1. CDR1 SGHTA and CDR2 FQGNSA come from the germline V gene. The CDR3 is 15 residues long. The V gene end was trimmed by 5 bases and the J gene end by 4 bases; junction bases not matched to a gene: 11.

The CDR3 loop is CASSLRGPEAFF. In DNA form, the CDR3 reads TGTGCCAGCAGTTTACGGGGGCCTGAAGCTTTCTTT. The rearrangement links TRBV28 to TRBJ1-1, with D maybe TRBD1 (6 bases). Germline lookup yields CDR1 MDHEN and CDR2 SYDVKM. The CDR3 extends over 12 amino acids. Deletions cut 2 bases from V and 6 bases from J, with 7 bases between.

The rearrangement uses TRBV18 and TRBJ1-1; possible D gene TRBD1, 6 bases. In germline, CDR1 is KGHSH, CDR2 LQKENI. The CDR3 has 15 amino acids. The V gene lost 5 bases and the J gene lost 0 bases, with 13 bases spanning the gap. CDR3 coding DNA: TGTGCCAGCTCAAGAAACAGGGAGATGAACACTGAAGCTTTCTTT. This gives the protein CASSRNREMNTEAFF.